This is a list of T cell receptor beta chains from one sample in a study of T-cell memory formation after mild COVID-19. TCRdb itself ran the 5' RACE reads through MiXCR, one entry per CDR3 protein. The table lists a few hundred thousand distinct CDR3 sequences, roughly 21% of them singletons. Sequencing was done on a sample of PBMCs or a T cell subset sorted from them (not recorded which). The receptors here all came from an adult woman who had mild COVID-19 (a few samples of this study predate the infection). Cell type and time point are not known. CDR3s include the opening cysteine and the closing phenylalanine or tryptophan. D genes are given only for firm matches. Some rows mark clone size as missing; the rest say once, few, many or name a class of expanded clone.

size	V	J	D	CDR3	DNA
.	TRBV4-1	TRBJ1-2	.	CASSPREGDGYTF	TGCGCCAGCAGCCCTAGGGAAGGTGACGGCTACACCTTC
few	TRBV4-3	TRBJ2-7	TRBD1	CASSPGQGTAYEQYF	TGCGCCAGCAGCCCGGGACAGGGGACGGCCTACGAGCAGTACTTC
few	TRBV12-3/TRBV12-4	TRBJ1-5	TRBD1	CASSLQGAQIISQHF	TGTGCCAGCAGTTTACAGGGGGCACAGATCATATCCCAGCATTTT
.	TRBV7-9	TRBJ2-7	.	CASQGSGWGTHEQYF	TGTGCCAGCCAAGGGAGCGGTTGGGGGACCCACGAGCAGTACTTC
few	TRBV20-1	TRBJ2-3	.	CSARSWALSTDTQYF	TGCAGTGCTAGATCCTGGGCCTTGAGCACAGATACGCAGTATTTT
.	TRBV7-2	TRBJ2-5	TRBD2	CASSFSGRYQETQYF	TGTGCCAGCAGCTTTAGCGGGAGGTACCAAGAGACCCAGTACTTC
few	TRBV12-3/TRBV12-4	TRBJ1-5	.	CASSLVFQNQPQHF	TGTGCCAGCAGTTTAGTGTTCCAGAATCAGCCCCAGCATTTT
few	TRBV20-1	TRBJ2-3	TRBD2	CSANRGSPPGGTQYF	TGCAGTGCTAATCGCGGGAGTCCCCCTGGGGGTACGCAGTATTTT
.	TRBV5-1	TRBJ1-5	.	CASSLGLSGQPQHF	TGCGCCAGCAGCTTGGGGCTTTCGGGTCAGCCCCAGCATTTT
few	TRBV11-2	TRBJ2-3	TRBD1	CASSRPQGDADTQYF	TGTGCCAGCAGCCGCCCCCAGGGGGATGCAGATACGCAGTATTTT
.	TRBV6-5	TRBJ1-6	.	CASSLRRMAALHF	TGTGCCAGCAGTTTGCGGCGGATGGCGGCCCTCCACTTT
.	TRBV12-3/TRBV12-4	TRBJ1-2	TRBD1	CASSPDRVYGYTF	TGTGCCAGCAGTCCGGACAGGGTCTATGGCTACACCTTC
few	TRBV7-2	TRBJ2-1	TRBD2	CASSRTSGGLNEQFF	TGTGCCAGCAGTCGGACTAGCGGGGGTCTCAATGAGCAGTTCTTC
.	TRBV29-1	TRBJ2-7	.	CSVSPRLSYEQYF	TGCAGCGTTTCTCCACGGTTATCCTACGAGCAGTACTTC
few	TRBV5-5	TRBJ1-5	.	CASSLRQGQGNQPQHF	TGTGCCAGCAGCTTGCGGCAGGGGCAGGGCAATCAGCCCCAGCATTTT
.	TRBV18	TRBJ1-1	.	CASSPMGYTEAFF	TGTGCCAGCTCACCTATGGGGTACACTGAAGCTTTCTTT
many	TRBV5-1	TRBJ1-2	.	CASSDGFNYGYTF	TGCGCCAGCTCGGACGGATTCAACTATGGCTACACCTTC
once	TRBV24-1	TRBJ2-6	.	CATSELTIAGANVLTF	TGTGCCACCAGTGAACTCACCATAGCTGGGGCCAACGTCCTGACTTTC
.	TRBV2	TRBJ2-5	TRBD2	CASSEGLAGYLETQYF	TGTGCCAGCAGTGAAGGTCTAGCGGGGTATCTGGAGACCCAGTACTTC
few	TRBV5-1	TRBJ2-2	.	CASSLEAGVNTGELFF	TGCGCCAGCAGCTTGGAGGCAGGAGTGAACACCGGGGAGCTGTTTTTT
once	TRBV12-3/TRBV12-4	TRBJ2-1	.	CASSLEAPNEQFF	TGTGCCAGCAGTTTAGAGGCCCCCAATGAGCAGTTCTTC
few	TRBV5-1	TRBJ2-7	TRBD1	CASSRSSGQGHYEQYF	TGCGCCAGCAGCAGATCCTCGGGACAGGGCCACTACGAGCAGTACTTC
.	TRBV7-6	TRBJ1-1	TRBD1	CASSLGQKNTEAFF	TGTGCCAGCAGCTTGGGACAGAAGAACACTGAAGCTTTCTTT
.	TRBV4-1	TRBJ1-2	.	CASSQSRLLMKEGYTF	TGCGCCAGCAGCCAATCCAGGCTGCTTATGAAAGAAGGCTACACCTTC
.	TRBV5-1	TRBJ1-5	.	CASSWGLTGSMEPQHF	TGCGCCAGCAGCTGGGGCTTAACAGGGTCTATGGAGCCCCAGCATTTT
few	TRBV7-9	TRBJ1-2	.	CASSPSDSNDGGYTF	TGTGCCAGCAGCCCATCGGACTCAAACGATGGAGGCTACACCTTC
many	TRBV7-9	TRBJ2-1	.	CASSPPRRGLGNEQFF	TGTGCCAGCAGCCCCCCTCGGCGGGGGCTAGGCAATGAGCAGTTCTTC
few	TRBV9	TRBJ2-7	.	CASSSGGRDSTYEQYF	TGTGCCAGCAGCTCGGGGGGAAGGGACAGCACCTACGAGCAGTACTTC
few	TRBV11-2	TRBJ2-1	TRBD1	CASSLVRGRVHNEQFF	TGTGCCAGCAGCTTAGTTAGGGGGCGCGTCCACAATGAGCAGTTCTTC
.	TRBV12-3/TRBV12-4	TRBJ2-4	TRBD2	CGSSPLAGRRGAKNIQYF	TGTGGCAGCAGTCCACTAGCGGGGCGACGGGGAGCCAAAAACATTCAGTACTTC
many	TRBV12-3/TRBV12-4	TRBJ2-7	.	CASSLQRSSYEQYF	TGTGCCAGCAGTTTACAAAGGAGCTCCTACGAGCAGTACTTC
once	TRBV5-6	TRBJ2-7	.	CASSLNRGTPIFYEQYF	TGTGCCAGCAGCTTGAATCGGGGGACCCCTATATTCTACGAGCAGTACTTC
few	TRBV20-1	TRBJ2-7	.	CSARASGSYEQYF	TGCAGTGCTAGAGCGTCAGGGTCCTACGAGCAGTACTTC
.	TRBV4-2	TRBJ2-2	.	CASSQDVVSGELFF	TGTGCCAGCAGCCAAGATGTAGTTTCCGGGGAGCTGTTTTTT
few	TRBV5-1	TRBJ2-3	.	CASSTGRRKDTQYF	TGCGCCAGCAGCACTGGTCGGAGGAAAGATACGCAGTATTTT
.	TRBV12-3/TRBV12-4	TRBJ2-7	.	CASSLGWLAAYEQYF	TGTGCCAGCAGTTTAGGGTGGCTAGCAGCCTACGAGCAGTACTTC
.	TRBV11-3	TRBJ2-1	.	CASSLGVERPYNEQFF	TGTGCCAGCAGCTTAGGCGTTGAGCGGCCGTACAATGAGCAGTTCTTC
few	TRBV7-8	TRBJ2-5	.	CASSVSVEVETQYF	TGTGCCAGCAGCGTGTCCGTAGAGGTTGAGACCCAGTACTTC
few	TRBV13	TRBJ2-3	.	CASSPWSPGRTDTQYF	TGTGCCAGCAGTCCCTGGTCCCCAGGGAGGACAGATACGCAGTATTTT
.	TRBV29-1	TRBJ2-5	TRBD2	CSVARLAGGQETQYF	TGCAGCGTCGCGAGACTAGCGGGAGGTCAAGAGACCCAGTACTTC
few	TRBV19	TRBJ1-1	.	CASHTEAFF	TGTGCCAGCCACACTGAAGCTTTCTTT
.	TRBV9	TRBJ1-2	.	CASSPSPVNYGYTF	TGTGCCAGCAGCCCATCCCCGGTTAACTATGGCTACACCTTC
few	TRBV5-1	TRBJ1-2	.	CASTGVANYGYTF	TGCGCCAGCACGGGGGTAGCTAACTATGGCTACACCTTC
.	TRBV6-6	TRBJ2-1	.	CASSYSIENEQFF	TGTGCCAGCAGTTACTCGATAGAGAATGAGCAGTTCTTC
few	TRBV7-9	TRBJ2-3	.	CASSLPSSGTDTQYF	TGTGCCAGCAGCTTGCCATCTAGCGGCACAGATACGCAGTATTTT